A single TCR beta chain is shown here with its context. What it binds is not known. This CDR3 spans 17 amino acids. Losses at the gene ends were 4 bases for V and 5 bases for J; bases not matched to a gene: 10. Germline CDR1 and CDR2: SGHRS and YFSETQ. A second PCR of roughly 6 to 12 cycles used a sample-barcoded 5' primer and a J-beta primer mix. There were at least 3 million CDR3-containing paired-end reads obtained from each sample. TCRdb re-called the 5' RACE reads with MiXCR, one entry per CDR3 protein. In the table there are 550,000 to 800,000 distinct CDR3 sequences, around 20% of which are singletons. The source of the sample is a study of blood T cells in healthy people across ages. Findings of the study overall: In older individuals, TCR beta diversity per million T cells was lower, falling roughly linearly with age. PBMC samples, being unsorted, prevented any conclusive comparison of naive and antigen-experienced cells.

The receptor was isolated from a man between 65 and 85 years old in good health. V and J are TRBV5-1 and TRBJ2-5, with 14 bases identical to TRBD2. Sequenced material: blood. In nucleotides, the CDR3 is TGCGCCAGCAGCGCGGGACTAGCGGGAGCCGCCTGGGAGACCCAGTACTTC. As protein: CASSAGLAGAAWETQYF. Using reference TRBV5-1 and TRBJ2-5 for the parts outside the CDR3, the full variable domain is KAGVTQTPRYLIKTRGQQVTLSCSPISGHRSVSWYQQTPGQGLQFLFEYFSETQRNKGNFPGRFSGRQFSNSRSEMNVSTLELGDSALYLCASSAGLAGAAWETQYFGPGTRLLVL.